One sample yielded the 8 T cell receptor beta chains listed below, sequenced in a study of T-cell reconstitution after alpha-beta-depleted transplantation in children. Unique molecular identifiers were incorporated into the prepared TCRbeta library. TCRdb itself ran the PCR reads through MiXCR, one entry per CDR3 protein. Among about 400,000 distinct CDR3 sequences, roughly 14% were seen once, and the ten largest hold around 4.1%. The sequenced sample was PBMCs, obtained from the stem cell graft. These receptors were taken from a human donor who donated a stem cell graft to a child with Fanconi anemia.

V gene TRBV15 combines with J gene TRBJ2-3, with D perhaps matching TRBD1 (6 bases). In germline, CDR1 is LNHNV, CDR2 YYDKDF (reference sequence). The germline V and J ends were trimmed by 11 bases and 1 base, with 10 bases remaining between them. The CDR3 runs to 12 residues. This chain's CDR3 is CAVGQRTDTQYF. The CDR3, as DNA: TGTGCCGTGGGACAACGCACAGATACGCAGTATTTT.

CDR3 loop: CASSIVPRDKGQPQHF. The CDR3 bases are TGTGCCAGCAGCATAGTCCCCCGGGACAAAGGTCAGCCCCAGCATTTT. The chain recombines TRBV11-2 with TRBJ1-5; weak D call: TRBD1 (6 bases). V was clipped by 5 bases and J by 6 bases, with 20 bases between them. This CDR3 comprises 16 residues. Germline-derived CDR1 and CDR2 are SGHAT and FQNNGV.

This clonotype was seen a few times. V gene TRBV28 combines with J gene TRBJ2-1, with TRBD1 matching 9 bases. The CDR3 is 17 residues long. Per germline, CDR1 MDHEN and CDR2 SYDVKM. Trimming cost V 5 bases and J 4 bases; bases outside gene matches: 12. The CDR3 coding sequence is TGTGCCAGCAGTCCCCCCCGGGACAGGGTTTTTTACAATGAGCAGTTCTTC. It codes for CASSPPRDRVFYNEQFF.

The sample holds many counts of this clonotype. V and J are TRBV10-3 and TRBJ1-1; 9 bases are shared with TRBD1. The length of the CDR3 is 17 residues. Looked up from germline, CDR1 is ENHRY and CDR2 is SYGVKD. V was clipped by 4 bases and J by 0 bases; unmatched bases: 9. In DNA, the CDR3 is TGTGCCATCAGTGCCTTAGGGGACAGGGTTATGAACACTGAAGCTTTCTTT. Its translation is CAISALGDRVMNTEAFF.

With respect to this clonotype: A clone one base away is much larger, so this may be a read error. The genes are TRBV12-3 or TRBV12-4 and TRBJ1-4; D possibly corresponds to TRBD1 (6 bases). The CDR3 is 14 residues long. The V end lost 4 bases, the J end lost 8 bases, and 14 bases lay between the germline ends. CDR3 region: CASSWGGSGEKLFF. The CDR3 nucleotides read TGTGCCAGCAGTTGGGGGGGCTCTGGGGAAAAACTGTTTTTT.

This clonotype showed up just a few times. The V gene is TRBV7-9, the J gene TRBJ2-7, with 8 bases aligning to TRBD1. The germline V gene has CDR1 SEHNR and CDR2 FQNEAQ (reference sequence). After removal of 7 bases from V and 5 bases from J, the junction contained 10 bases not matched to a gene. The CDR3 sequence is 14 residues long. Here the CDR3 reads CASTLTGQENEQYF. CDR3 DNA sequence: TGTGCCAGCACCCTAACGGGACAGGAGAACGAGCAGTACTTC.

The rearrangement links TRBV27 to TRBJ2-2, with D maybe TRBD2 (5 bases). V gave up 3 bases and J gave up 7 bases, with 12 bases separating them. Germline V gives CDR1 MNHEY, CDR2 SMNVEV (reference sequence). The CDR3 totals 14 residues. In DNA form, the CDR3 reads TGTGCCAGCAGTTTTGGAGGACCAGTCGGGGAGCTGTTTTTT. Amino acid sequence: CASSFGGPVGELFF.

In this sample, this clonotype turned up a few times. V gene TRBV29-1 combines with J gene TRBJ2-4; weak D call: TRBD2 (5 bases). V was shortened by 7 bases and J by 7 bases, with 20 bases between the two germline ends. From germline, CDR1 is SQVTM and CDR2 ANQGSEA. CDR3 length: 14 amino acids. The DNA of the CDR3 is TGCAGCGCTCAATTACTCTCAACGGGGAACATTCAGTACTTC. Amino acid sequence: CSAQLLSTGNIQYF.